Each of the 15 T cell receptor beta chains below was sequenced from the same sample in a study of CXCR3 chemokines and chemotherapy response in bladder cancer. MiXCR was run by TCRdb on the PCR reads, yielding one entry per CDR3 protein. Counted here are more than 3,000 distinct CDR3 sequences, roughly 18% occurring once; the ten biggest clones make up around a quarter. This sample was taken from a patient whose treatment included neoadjuvant chemotherapy. The receptors stem from a human donor with bladder cancer that did not respond to neoadjuvant chemotherapy.

This clonotype is classed as medium-sized (0.01 to 0.1%). This chain joins TRBV6-2 or TRBV6-3 and TRBJ2-2; D remains unclear. Between the trimmed V and J ends, which lost 6 bases and 7 bases, there was a span of 3 bases. There are 10 residues in the CDR3. CDR1 MNHEY and CDR2 SVGEGT come from the germline V gene. Here the CDR3 reads CASRDGELFF. The CDR3 region has the DNA TGTGCCAGCAGGGACGGGGAGCTGTTTTTT.

The gene calls are TRBV6-2 or TRBV6-3 and TRBJ2-1; the D gene is possibly TRBD2 (6 bases). Germline CDR1 is MNHEY and CDR2 is SVGEGT. V shed 6 bases and J shed 10 bases, with 10 bases lying between them. CDR3 size: 11 residues. The CDR3 DNA sequence: TGTGCCAGCAGGGACGGGGGAGAGCAGTTCTTC. Translation gives CASRDGGEQFF.

At least ten counts were recorded for this clonotype. This chain joins TRBV6-5 and TRBJ1-1; the match to TRBD1 covers 7 bases. Germline values: CDR1 MNHEY, CDR2 SVGAGI. The CDR3 contains 13 residues. Trimming at V came to 6 bases and at J to 10 bases, leaving 11 bases not matched to a gene. Written as DNA, the CDR3 is TGTGCCAGCAGCCCGACAGGGACCTATGGAGCTTTCTTT. Its translation: CASSPTGTYGAFF.

This clonotype is classed as medium-sized. The chain combines TRBV6-2 or TRBV6-3 with TRBJ2-3; D gene uncertain. The CDR3 has 14 residues. The V and J ends lost 0 bases and 1 base respectively, with 5 bases between them. Germline CDR1 is MNHEY and CDR2 is SVGEGT. The CDR3 DNA reads TGTGCCAGCAGTTACTCGACTCGCACAGATACGCAGTATTTT. The encoded protein is CASSYSTRTDTQYF.

This clonotype is medium-sized. The rearrangement joins TRBV19 to TRBJ2-7; 7 bases map to TRBD2. Germline V CDR1 and CDR2: LNHDA, SQIVND (reference sequence). The CDR3 spans 13 residues. Trimming cost V 2 bases and J 4 bases; bases outside gene matches: 2. CDR3 nucleotide sequence: TGTGCCAGTAGTATACGAGCGGGGTACGAGCAGTACTTC. This encodes CASSIRAGYEQYF.

By frequency in the sample, this clonotype is medium-sized (0.01 to 0.1%). The chain combines TRBV7-9 with TRBJ2-3; unclear D gene. CDR1 is SEHNR, CDR2 FQNEAQ, per germline (reference sequence). CDR3 length: 17 residues. V was clipped by 2 bases and J by 7 bases, with 22 bases between them. The CDR3 sequence: CASSLSIEAGGPNTQYF. CDR3 in DNA: TGTGCCAGCAGCTTAAGTATTGAGGCCGGTGGGCCAAATACGCAGTATTTT.

This clonotype is labeled as medium-sized. The chain links TRBV7-9 to TRBJ1-1; D gene unclear. V dropped 4 bases and J dropped 7 bases, with 10 bases sitting between them. CDR1 is SEHNR, CDR2 FQNEAQ, per germline (reference sequence). This CDR3 is 12 amino acids long. The CDR3 spells CASSSDWGEAFF. The CDR3 coding sequence is TGTGCCAGCAGCTCGGACTGGGGTGAAGCTTTCTTT.

This clonotype showed up just a few times. A far larger clone is one base from this, pointing to a likely read error. The chain carries TRBV6-1 and TRBJ2-4; 10 nucleotides line up with TRBD2. The V gene end was trimmed by 3 bases and the J gene end by 2 bases; junction bases not matched to a gene: 7. This CDR3 spans 17 amino acids. CDR1 and CDR2 (germline): MNHNS, SASEGT. The CDR3 region is CASSENPSGGPKNIQYF. Here the CDR3 DNA reads TGTGCCAGCAGTGAGAACCCTAGCGGGGGACCCAAAAACATTCAGTACTTC.

Notes on this clonotype: With a far larger clone one base away, a read error is the likely cause. The V call is TRBV12-3 or TRBV12-4, the J call TRBJ1-1; D unclear. The V gene lost 5 bases and the J gene lost 5 bases, with 15 bases spanning the gap. The CDR3 is 14 amino acids. The CDR3 DNA reads TGTGCCAGCAGTGAAAGGTCAGGATCGACTGAAGCTTTCTTT. It yields the protein CASSERSGSTEAFF.

This clonotype is categorized as medium-sized. V is TRBV5-6 and J is TRBJ2-7; no definite D call. V was trimmed by 2 bases and J by 0 bases, leaving 9 bases between them. CDR3 size: 14 residues. Germline V gene lookup returns CDR1 SGHDT and CDR2 YYEEEE. CDR3 nucleotides: TGTGCCAGCAGCTTTTCCCTTGTCTCCTACGAGCAGTACTTC. Translated: CASSFSLVSYEQYF.

This clonotype was seen ten or more times. The gene calls are TRBV19 and TRBJ2-3, with D unclear. The CDR3 spans 13 residues. The germline gives CDR1 LNHDA, CDR2 SQIVND (reference sequence). The V end lost 7 bases, the J end lost 1 base, and 9 bases lay between the germline ends. The CDR3 reads CASKLAGTDTQYF. The CDR3 DNA reads as TGTGCCAGTAAGTTAGCAGGCACAGATACGCAGTATTTT.

This clonotype showed up many times. V usage is TRBV7-9 and J usage is TRBJ2-3; TRBD1 is a possible D gene (6 bases). Trimming removed 5 bases at V and 1 base at J, with 16 bases between. The CDR3 consists of 16 residues. CDR1 SEHNR and CDR2 FQNEAQ come from the germline V gene (reference sequence). The CDR3 sequence is CASSPTGGQRTDTQYF. In DNA form, the CDR3 reads TGTGCCAGCAGCCCCACGGGTGGACAGCGCACAGATACGCAGTATTTT.

In this sample, this clonotype is medium-sized. This chain uses TRBV29-1 with TRBJ2-2; D might be TRBD2 (5 bases). This CDR3 spans 13 amino acids. CDR1 and CDR2 from the germline V gene are SQVTM and ANQGSEA. The V and J ends lost 7 bases and 3 bases respectively, with 12 bases between them. Here the CDR3 reads CSGMGAYTGELFF. CDR3 nucleotides: TGCAGCGGCATGGGAGCTTACACCGGGGAGCTGTTTTTT.

The table lists this clonotype with many counts. The chain couples TRBV2 to TRBJ2-1; the D is unclear. The CDR3 runs to 12 residues. CDR1 and CDR2 from the germline V gene are SNHLY and FYNNEI. Deletions cut 6 bases from V and 6 bases from J, with 9 bases between. As DNA, the CDR3 is TGTGCCAGCAGGATTACCGGCAATGAGCAGTTCTTC. Its protein is CASRITGNEQFF.

By share, this clonotype counts as medium-sized. CDR3 sequence reads: CASSLFSYEQYF. The CDR3 DNA is TGTGCCAGCAGCTTATTCTCCTACGAGCAGTACTTC. V is TRBV7-2 and J is TRBJ2-7; D uncertain. Germline CDR1 SGHTA, CDR2 FQGNSA. The CDR3 contains 12 residues. V lost 2 bases and J lost 0, with 2 bases in between.